This TCR beta chain is from a study of blood T cell repertoires in COVID-19. V was trimmed by 0 bases and J by 0 bases, leaving 8 bases between them. The CDR3 has 15 residues. In the original processing: Estimated nucleated cell counts came from reference gene primer amplification. The table came from immunoSEQ multiplex PCR; TCRdb's copy has only in-frame clones and leaves some out. D and trimming were read from the DNA, whereas the V and J calls and clone size are those reported in that table. This sample yields more than 25,000 clones, of which more than 70% are seen a single time; about 9.3% belongs to the top ten.

The sample was peripheral blood. This clonotype was obtained from a man of 80 years or more with active COVID-19. The chain recombines TRBV23-1 with TRBJ1-1, with unresolved D. TRBV23-1 is classed as an ORF, of uncertain function. CDR3 sequence: CASSQSRHLNTEAFF. The CDR3 DNA reads TGCGCCAGCAGTCAATCGAGGCATTTGAACACTGAAGCTTTCTTT.